This TCR beta chain appears in the sequencing data of a study of high-grade serous ovarian cancer treatment subgroups. In the study overall: Each sample yielded on average roughly 7,000 unique TCR beta rearrangements from 12,000 to 15,000 reads.

The data were produced by immunoSEQ multiplex PCR, yet TCRdb's version contains in-frame clones alone and is incomplete. This sample carries about 5,700 clones, 75% to 85% of them seen once, and the ten largest clones take roughly 6%. Trimming took 3 bases from V and 3 from J; bases not matched to a gene: 3. Germline V gene sequence: CDR1 SGHRS, CDR2 YFSETQ. The length of the CDR3 is 15 residues. Study-level points and caveats: The analyses considered CDR3 and ignored CDR1 and CDR2. Same-patient tumor repertoires overlapped at about 0.095 to 0.8; different patients barely overlapped. Without spatial data, bulk sequencing limits insight into HGSC tumor diversity.

On this clone itself: Its antigen is unidentified.

Tumor tissue was taken before any definitive surgery or chemotherapy was given. The TCR was taken from a human donor with high-grade serous ovarian cancer. V gene TRBV5-1 combines with J gene TRBJ2-1; 10 nucleotides match TRBD1. The sample was tumor tissue. The CDR3 spells CASSSGTGDYNEQFF. CDR3 in DNA: TGCGCCAGCAGCTCCGGGACAGGGGACTACAATGAGCAGTTCTTC.